This T cell receptor beta chain was recovered during a study of T-cell reconstitution after alpha-beta-depleted transplantation in children. Preparation of the TCRbeta library involved a method that used unique molecular identifiers. Via MiXCR, TCRdb re-called the PCR reads, giving one row per CDR3 protein. The sample holds about 980,000 distinct CDR3 sequences, less than 30% seen once. The CDR3 runs 16 residues. V lost 4 bases to trimming and J lost 3 bases; unmatched junction nucleotides: 8. CDR1 LGHNA and CDR2 YSLEER come from the germline V gene. This clonotype was observed a few times. Its antigen is not identified. Findings of the study overall: High day-60 TCRbeta diversity in some patients came from surviving recipient T cells and thymic progenitors. Reports say that about two months after transplant, the alpha-beta T cells came out of several hundred graft clones that had expanded. The authors attributed T-cell counts and diversity one year after transplant mostly to newly produced T cells.

The genes are TRBV4-3 and TRBJ2-7; 11 nucleotides agree with TRBD1. This clonotype originated in a boy younger than two who had a stem cell transplant for SCID, so the T cells may come from the graft donor. Specimen: PBMCs, mostly from graft donor cells, collected 360 days after TCRalphabeta/CD19-depleted stem cell transplant. In DNA, the CDR3 is TGCGCCAGCAGCCCGAGACTGGGACAGGGGGGCTACGAGCAGTACTTC. Translating gives CASSPRLGQGGYEQYF.